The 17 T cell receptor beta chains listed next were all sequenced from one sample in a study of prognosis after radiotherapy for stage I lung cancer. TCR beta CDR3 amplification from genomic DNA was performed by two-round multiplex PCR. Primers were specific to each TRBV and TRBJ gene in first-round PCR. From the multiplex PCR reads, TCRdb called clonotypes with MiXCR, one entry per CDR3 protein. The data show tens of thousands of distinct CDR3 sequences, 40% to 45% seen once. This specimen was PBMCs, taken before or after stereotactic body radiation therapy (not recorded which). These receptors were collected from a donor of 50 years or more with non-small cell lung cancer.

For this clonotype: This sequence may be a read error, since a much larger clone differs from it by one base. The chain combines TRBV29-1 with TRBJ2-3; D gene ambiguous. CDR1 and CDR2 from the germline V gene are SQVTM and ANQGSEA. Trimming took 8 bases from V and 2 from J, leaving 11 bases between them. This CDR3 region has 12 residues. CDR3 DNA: TGCAGCCCTCGTAGGATCACAGATACGCAGTATTTT. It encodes CSPRRITDTQYF.

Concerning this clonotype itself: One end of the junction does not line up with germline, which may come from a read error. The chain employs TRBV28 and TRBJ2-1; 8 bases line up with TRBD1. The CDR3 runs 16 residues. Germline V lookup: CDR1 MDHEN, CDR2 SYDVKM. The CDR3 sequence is CASSSPVTGVRHEQFF. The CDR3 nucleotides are TGTGCCAGTAGTTCCCCCGTGACAGGGGTTCGGCATGAGCAGTTCTTC.

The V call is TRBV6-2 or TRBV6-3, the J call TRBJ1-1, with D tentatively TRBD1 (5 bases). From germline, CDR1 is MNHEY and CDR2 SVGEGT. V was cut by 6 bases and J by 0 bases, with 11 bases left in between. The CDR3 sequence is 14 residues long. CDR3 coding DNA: TGTGCCAGCAGGAACGACAGACTGAACACTGAAGCTTTCTTT. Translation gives CASRNDRLNTEAFF.

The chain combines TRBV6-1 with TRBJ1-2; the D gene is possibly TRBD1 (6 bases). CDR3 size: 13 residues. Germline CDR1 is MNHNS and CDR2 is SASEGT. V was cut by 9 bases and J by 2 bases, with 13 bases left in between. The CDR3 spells CASLQGSNYGYTF. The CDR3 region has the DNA TGTGCCAGTCTACAGGGTTCCAACTATGGCTACACCTTC.

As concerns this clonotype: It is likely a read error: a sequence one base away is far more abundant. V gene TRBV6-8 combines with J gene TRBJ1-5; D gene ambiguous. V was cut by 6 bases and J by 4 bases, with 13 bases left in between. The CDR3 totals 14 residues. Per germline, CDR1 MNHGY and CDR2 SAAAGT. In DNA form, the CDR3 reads TGTGCCAGCAGCGGGCAGGTCGCTAATCAGCCCCAGCATTTT. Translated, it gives CASSGQVANQPQHF.

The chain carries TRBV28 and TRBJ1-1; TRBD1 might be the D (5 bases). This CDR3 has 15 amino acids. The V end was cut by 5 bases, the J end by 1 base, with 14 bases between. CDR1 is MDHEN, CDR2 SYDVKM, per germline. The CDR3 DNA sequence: TGTGCCAGCAGTCCTCCATGGACACCGAACACTGAAGCTTTCTTT. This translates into CASSPPWTPNTEAFF.

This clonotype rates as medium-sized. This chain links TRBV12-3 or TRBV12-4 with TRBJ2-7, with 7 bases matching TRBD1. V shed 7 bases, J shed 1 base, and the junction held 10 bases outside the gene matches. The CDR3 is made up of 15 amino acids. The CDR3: CASTPRAGGSYEQYF. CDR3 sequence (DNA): TGTGCCAGCACCCCTAGGGCAGGGGGTTCCTACGAGCAGTACTTC.

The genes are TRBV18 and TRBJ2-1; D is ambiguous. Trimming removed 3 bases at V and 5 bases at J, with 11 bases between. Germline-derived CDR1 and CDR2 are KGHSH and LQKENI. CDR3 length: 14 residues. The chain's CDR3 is CASSPLSQNNEQFF. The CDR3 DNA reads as TGTGCCAGCTCACCCCTTAGTCAGAACAATGAGCAGTTCTTC.

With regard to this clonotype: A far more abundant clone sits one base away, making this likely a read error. The CDR3 coding sequence is TGTGCCAACAAAAGCGGGAGCTCCTACGAGCAGTACTTC. This gives the protein CANKSGSSYEQYF. The chain carries TRBV6-4 and TRBJ2-7; 8 nucleotides align to TRBD2. From germline, CDR1 is MRHNA and CDR2 SNTAGT. The CDR3 totals 13 residues. The junction had 5 bases not matched to a gene; V was cut back by 10 bases and J by 0 bases.

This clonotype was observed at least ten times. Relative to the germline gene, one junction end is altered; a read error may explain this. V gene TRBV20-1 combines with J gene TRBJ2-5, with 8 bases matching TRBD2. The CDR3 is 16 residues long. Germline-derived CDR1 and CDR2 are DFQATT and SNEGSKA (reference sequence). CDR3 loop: CSARDVTGGDHETQYF. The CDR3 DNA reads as TGCAGTGCTAGAGATGTGACGGGAGGGGACCATGAGACCCAGTACTTC.

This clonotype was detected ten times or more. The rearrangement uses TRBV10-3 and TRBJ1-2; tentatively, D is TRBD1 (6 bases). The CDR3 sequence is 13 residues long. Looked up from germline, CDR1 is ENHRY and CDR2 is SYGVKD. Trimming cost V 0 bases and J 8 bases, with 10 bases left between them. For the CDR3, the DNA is TGTGCCATCAGTGAGTCGGAGGGGGGAGGCTACACCTTC. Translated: CAISESEGGGYTF.

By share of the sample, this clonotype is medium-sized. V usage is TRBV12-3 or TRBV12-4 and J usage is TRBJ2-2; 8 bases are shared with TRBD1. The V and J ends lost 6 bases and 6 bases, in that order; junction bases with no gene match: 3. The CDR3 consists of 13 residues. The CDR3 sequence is CASSRGLPGELFF. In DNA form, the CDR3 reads TGTGCCAGCAGCAGGGGGCTTCCCGGGGAGCTGTTTTTT.

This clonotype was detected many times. DNA of the CDR3: TGTGCCAGCAGCAACAGGGGGCTGGTGCTTGGGGAGACCCAGTACTTC. It codes for CASSNRGLVLGETQYF. V and J are TRBV12-3 or TRBV12-4 and TRBJ2-5; 9 nucleotides agree with TRBD1. The CDR3 is 16 amino acids. V lost 6 bases, J lost 5 bases, and 13 bases stayed unmatched.

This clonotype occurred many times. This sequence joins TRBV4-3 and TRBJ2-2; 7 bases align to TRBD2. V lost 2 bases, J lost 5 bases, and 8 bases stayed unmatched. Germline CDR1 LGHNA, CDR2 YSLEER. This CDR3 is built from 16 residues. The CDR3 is CASSQYRRGGTGELFF. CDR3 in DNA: TGCGCCAGCAGCCAATACAGGAGGGGAGGGACCGGGGAGCTGTTTTTT.

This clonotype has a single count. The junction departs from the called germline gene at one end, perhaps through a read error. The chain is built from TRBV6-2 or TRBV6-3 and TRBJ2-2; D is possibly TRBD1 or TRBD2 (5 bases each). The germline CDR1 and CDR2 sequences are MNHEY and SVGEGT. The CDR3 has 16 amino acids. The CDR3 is CASSKTGAGNTVELLF. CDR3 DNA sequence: TGTGCCAGCAGCAAAACAGGAGCCGGGAACACCGTGGAGCTGCTTTTT.

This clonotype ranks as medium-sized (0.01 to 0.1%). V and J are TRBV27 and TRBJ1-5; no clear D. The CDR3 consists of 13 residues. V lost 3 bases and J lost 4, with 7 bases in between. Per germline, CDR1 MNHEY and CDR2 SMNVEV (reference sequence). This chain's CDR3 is CASSFRENQPQHF. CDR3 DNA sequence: TGTGCCAGCAGTTTTCGAGAAAATCAGCCCCAGCATTTT.

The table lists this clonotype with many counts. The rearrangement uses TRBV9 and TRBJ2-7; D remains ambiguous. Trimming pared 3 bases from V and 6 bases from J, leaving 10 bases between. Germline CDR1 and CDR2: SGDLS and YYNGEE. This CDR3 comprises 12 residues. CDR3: CASSGGYTEQYF. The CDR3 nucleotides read TGTGCCAGCAGCGGCGGCTACACCGAGCAGTACTTC.